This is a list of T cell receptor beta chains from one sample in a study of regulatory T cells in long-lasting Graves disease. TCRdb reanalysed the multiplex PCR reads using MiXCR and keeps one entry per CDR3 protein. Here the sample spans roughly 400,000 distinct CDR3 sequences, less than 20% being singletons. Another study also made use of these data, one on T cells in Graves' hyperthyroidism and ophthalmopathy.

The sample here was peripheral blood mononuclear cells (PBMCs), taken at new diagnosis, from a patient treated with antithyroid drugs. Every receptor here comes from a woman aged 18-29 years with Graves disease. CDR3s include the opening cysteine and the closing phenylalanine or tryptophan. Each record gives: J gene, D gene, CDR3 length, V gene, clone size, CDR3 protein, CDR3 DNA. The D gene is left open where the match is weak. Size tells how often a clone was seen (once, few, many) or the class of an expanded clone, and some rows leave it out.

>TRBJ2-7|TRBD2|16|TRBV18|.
CASSPQTSGRLSEQYF
TGTGCCAGCTCACCACAGACTAGCGGGAGACTAAGCGAGCAGTACTTC
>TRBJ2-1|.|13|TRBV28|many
CASSLLLYNEQFF
TGTGCCAGCAGTTTACTGCTCTACAATGAGCAGTTCTTC
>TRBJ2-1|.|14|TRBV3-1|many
CASSEVETWGEQFF
TGTGCCAGCAGCGAAGTCGAGACATGGGGAGAGCAGTTCTTC
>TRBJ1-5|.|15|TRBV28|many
CASSFAGPGNQPQHF
TGTGCCAGCAGTTTTGCGGGGCCGGGCAATCAGCCCCAGCATTTT
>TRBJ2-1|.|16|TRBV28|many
CASSYVWGVSNNEQFF
TGTGCCAGCAGTTACGTATGGGGGGTTTCTAACAATGAGCAGTTCTTC
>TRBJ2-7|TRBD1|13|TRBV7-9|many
CASSVGQAYEQYF
TGTGCCAGCAGCGTCGGACAGGCCTACGAGCAGTACTTC
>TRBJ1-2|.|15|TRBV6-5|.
CASSYRPVASDGYTF
TGTGCCAGCAGTTACCGTCCAGTCGCGTCTGATGGCTACACCTTC
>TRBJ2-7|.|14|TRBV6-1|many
CASSQKEGSYEQYF
TGTGCCAGCTCCCAGAAGGAGGGGTCCTACGAGCAGTACTTC
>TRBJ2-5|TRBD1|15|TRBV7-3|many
CASSIPTGVKETQYF
TGTGCCAGCAGCATCCCCACAGGGGTGAAGGAGACCCAGTACTTC
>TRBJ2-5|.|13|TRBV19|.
CASSIRPGETQYF
TGTGCCAGTAGTATCCGACCGGGAGAGACCCAGTACTTC
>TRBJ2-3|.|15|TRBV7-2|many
CASSWGWREPDTQYF
TGTGCCAGCAGCTGGGGCTGGCGGGAACCAGATACGCAGTATTTT
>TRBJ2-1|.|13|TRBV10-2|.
CASSGGGRNEQFF
TGCGCCAGCAGTGGGGGGGGGCGCAATGAGCAGTTCTTC
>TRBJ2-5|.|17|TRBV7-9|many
CASGNPSARSEEETQYF
TGTGCCAGCGGCAACCCCTCCGCGCGTAGCGAGGAAGAGACCCAGTACTTC
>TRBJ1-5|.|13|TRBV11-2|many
CASSPDGVQPQHF
TGTGCCAGCAGCCCTGACGGAGTTCAGCCCCAGCATTTT
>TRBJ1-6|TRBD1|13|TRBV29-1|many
CSVAHDRDSPLHF
TGCAGCGTTGCCCACGACAGGGACTCACCCCTCCACTTT
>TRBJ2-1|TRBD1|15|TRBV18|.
CASSPPSDRGLVQFF
TGTGCCAGCTCACCACCCTCGGACAGGGGTTTAGTGCAGTTCTTC
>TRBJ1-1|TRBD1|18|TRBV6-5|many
CASSYRTGQGVMNTEAFF
TGTGCCAGCAGTTACCGGACGGGACAGGGAGTAATGAACACTGAAGCTTTCTTT
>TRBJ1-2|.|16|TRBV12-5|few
CASGLVVSGSNYGYTF
TGTGCTAGTGGTTTGGTAGTCTCAGGTTCTAACTATGGCTACACCTTC
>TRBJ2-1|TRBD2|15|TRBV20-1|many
CSATPGLAAYNEQFF
TGCAGTGCCACCCCGGGACTAGCGGCCTACAATGAGCAGTTCTTC
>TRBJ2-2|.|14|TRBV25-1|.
CASSGVYLGGELFF
TGTGCCAGCAGTGGGGTCTACTTGGGCGGGGAGCTGTTTTTT
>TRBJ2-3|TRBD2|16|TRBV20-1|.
CSARPWTSGNTDTQYF
TGCAGTGCTCGACCCTGGACTAGCGGCAACACAGATACGCAGTATTTT
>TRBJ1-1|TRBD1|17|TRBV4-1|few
CASSQDYFRTGKTEAFF
TGCGCCAGCAGCCAAGATTATTTTAGGACAGGGAAGACTGAAGCTTTCTTT
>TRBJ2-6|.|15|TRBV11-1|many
CASSFRDAGANVLTF
TGTGCCAGCAGCTTTCGGGACGCTGGGGCCAACGTCCTGACTTTC
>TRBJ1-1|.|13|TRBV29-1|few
CSIRWGSKTEAFF
TGCAGCATCCGTTGGGGGTCTAAGACTGAAGCTTTCTTT
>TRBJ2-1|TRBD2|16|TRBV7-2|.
CASSGVAGGPANEQFF
TGTGCCAGCAGCGGCGTAGCGGGAGGGCCAGCCAATGAGCAGTTCTTC
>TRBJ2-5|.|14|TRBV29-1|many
CSVESVRGQETQYF
TGCAGCGTTGAATCGGTTAGGGGGCAAGAGACCCAGTACTTC
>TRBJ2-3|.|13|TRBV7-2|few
CASSPSGADTQYF
TGTGCCAGCAGCCCGAGCGGAGCTGATACGCAGTATTTT
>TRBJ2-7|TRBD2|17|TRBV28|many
CASRSFSGTSGTYEQYF
TGTGCCAGCAGATCTTTTTCCGGGACTAGCGGTACCTACGAGCAGTACTTC
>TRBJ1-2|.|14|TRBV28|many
CASSLPSINPGYTF
TGTGCCAGCAGTCTCCCTTCCATTAACCCGGGCTACACCTTC
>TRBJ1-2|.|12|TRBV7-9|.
CASSLDDPGYTF
TGTGCCAGCAGCTTAGACGATCCCGGCTACACCTTC
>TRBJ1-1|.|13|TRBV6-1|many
CASRITTNTEAFF
TGTGCCAGCAGGATAACAACGAACACTGAAGCTTTCTTT
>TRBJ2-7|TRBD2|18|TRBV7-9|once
CASSITSGRPQVPYEQYF
TGTGCCAGCAGCATAACTAGCGGGAGGCCGCAAGTCCCCTACGAGCAGTACTTC
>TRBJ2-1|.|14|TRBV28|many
CASRAEISYNEQFF
TGTGCCAGCAGGGCGGAGATCTCCTACAATGAGCAGTTCTTC
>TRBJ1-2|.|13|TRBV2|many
CASSEEIGQGYTF
TGTGCCAGCAGTGAAGAAATAGGGCAGGGCTACACCTTC
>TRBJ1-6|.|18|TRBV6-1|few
CASSEDRVQSSYNSPLHF
TGTGCCAGCAGTGAAGACAGAGTTCAGAGCTCCTATAATTCACCCCTCCACTTT
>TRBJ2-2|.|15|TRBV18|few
CASSSGQRLAGELFF
TGTGCCAGCTCATCTGGACAACGCCTCGCCGGGGAGCTGTTTTTT
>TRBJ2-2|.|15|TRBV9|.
CASSEEGWVTGELFF
TGTGCCAGCAGCGAGGAGGGGTGGGTCACCGGGGAGCTGTTTTTT
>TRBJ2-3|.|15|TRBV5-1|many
CASSFVYDSTDTQYF
TGCGCCAGCAGCTTTGTCTATGATAGCACAGATACGCAGTATTTT
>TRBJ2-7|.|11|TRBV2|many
CASALLYEQYF
TGTGCCAGCGCCCTACTATACGAGCAGTACTTC
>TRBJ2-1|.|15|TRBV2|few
CASNMSRASYNEQFF
TGTGCCAGCAATATGTCAAGAGCGTCCTACAATGAGCAGTTCTTC
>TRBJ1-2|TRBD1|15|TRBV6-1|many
CASSEAPRTGVGYTF
TGTGCCAGCAGTGAAGCGCCAAGGACAGGGGTTGGCTACACCTTC
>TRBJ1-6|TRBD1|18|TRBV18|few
CASSPQGQGGRWNSPLHF
TGTGCCAGCTCACCACAGGGACAGGGAGGCAGGTGGAATTCACCCCTCCACTTT
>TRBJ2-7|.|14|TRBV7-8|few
CASSLAGGLYEQYF
TGTGCCAGCAGCTTAGCGGGGGGACTTTACGAGCAGTACTTC
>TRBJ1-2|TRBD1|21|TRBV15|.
CATSRDGAFLGTGGSSRGYTF
TGTGCCACCAGCAGAGATGGGGCGTTTCTTGGGACAGGGGGAAGTAGCCGGGGCTACACCTTC
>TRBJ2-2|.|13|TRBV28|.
CASNSPYTGELFF
TGTGCCAGCAACTCCCCATACACCGGGGAGCTGTTTTTT
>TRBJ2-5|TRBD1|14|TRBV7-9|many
CASSLEGQLGTQYF
TGTGCCAGCAGCTTAGAGGGACAGTTAGGGACCCAGTACTTC
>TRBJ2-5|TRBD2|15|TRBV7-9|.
CASTHRASGRATQYF
TGTGCCAGCACCCACCGGGCTAGCGGGAGAGCGACCCAGTACTTC
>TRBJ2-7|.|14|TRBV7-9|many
CASSLTVQSYEQYF
TGTGCCAGCAGCTTAACGGTACAATCCTACGAGCAGTACTTC
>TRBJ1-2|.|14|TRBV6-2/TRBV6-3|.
CASSRRQTNYGYTF
TGTGCCAGCAGTCGCCGGCAGACTAACTATGGCTACACCTTT
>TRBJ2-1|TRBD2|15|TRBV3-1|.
CASSQSSGSYYEQFF
TGTGCCAGCAGCCAGTCTAGCGGGAGTTACTACGAGCAGTTCTTC
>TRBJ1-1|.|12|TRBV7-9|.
CASSLGAGEAFF
TGTGCCAGCAGCTTAGGGGCAGGTGAAGCTTTCTTT
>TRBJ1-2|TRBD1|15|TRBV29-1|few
CSVRGGGQRIYGYTF
TGCAGCGTTAGGGGGGGGGGACAGCGCATCTATGGCTACACCTTC
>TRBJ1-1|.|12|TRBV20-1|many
CSAAPLNTEAFF
TGCAGTGCTGCCCCCCTGAACACTGAAGCTTTCTTT
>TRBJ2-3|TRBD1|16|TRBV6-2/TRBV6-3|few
CASSARTGLVTDTQYF
TGTGCCAGCAGTGCGAGGACAGGGTTAGTAACAGATACGCAGTATTTT
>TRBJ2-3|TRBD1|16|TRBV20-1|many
CSARGSRDRGTDTQYF
TGCAGTGCTAGAGGCTCTAGGGACAGGGGCACAGATACGCAGTATTTT
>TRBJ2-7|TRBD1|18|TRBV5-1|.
CASSRQGLALGAPYEQYF
TGCGCCAGCAGCCGACAGGGTCTGGCTTTGGGGGCCCCCTACGAGCAGTACTTC
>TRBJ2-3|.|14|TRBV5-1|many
CASRPDYSSDTQYF
TGCGCCAGCAGGCCGGACTACAGCAGTGATACGCAGTATTTT